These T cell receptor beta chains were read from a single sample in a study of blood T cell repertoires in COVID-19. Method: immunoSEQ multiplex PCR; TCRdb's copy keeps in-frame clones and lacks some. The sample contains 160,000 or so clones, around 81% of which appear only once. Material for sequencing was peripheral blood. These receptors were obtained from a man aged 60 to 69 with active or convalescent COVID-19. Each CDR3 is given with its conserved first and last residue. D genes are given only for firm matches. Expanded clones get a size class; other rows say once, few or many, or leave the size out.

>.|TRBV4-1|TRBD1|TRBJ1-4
CASSQDRKQGTEKLFF
TGCGCCAGCAGCCAAGATAGAAAACAGGGGACTGAAAAACTGTTTTTT
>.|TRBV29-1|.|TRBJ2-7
CSAEMGADEQYF
TGCAGCGCTGAAATGGGGGCTGACGAGCAGTACTTC
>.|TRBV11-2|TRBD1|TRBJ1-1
CASSPVMYLRGHLNTEAFF
TGTGCCAGCAGCCCCGTGATGTACCTCAGGGGGCACTTGAACACTGAAGCTTTCTTT
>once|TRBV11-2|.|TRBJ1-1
CASSLGGFDTEAFF
TGTGCCAGCAGCTTAGGCGGTTTCGACACTGAAGCTTTCTTT
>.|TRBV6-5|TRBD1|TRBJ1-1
CASRRQGATEAFF
TGTGCCAGCAGACGCCAGGGGGCGACTGAAGCTTTCTTT
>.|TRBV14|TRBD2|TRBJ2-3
CASSQSSAGGLDTQYF
TGTGCCAGCAGCCAATCTTCGGCGGGGGGCCTAGATACGCAGTATTTT
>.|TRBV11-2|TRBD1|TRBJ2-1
CASSRTGITYNEQFF
TGTGCCAGCAGCCGGACAGGGATAACCTACAATGAGCAGTTCTTC
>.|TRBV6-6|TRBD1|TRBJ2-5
CASSTDRVQETQYF
TGTGCCAGCAGTACGGACAGGGTTCAAGAGACCCAGTACTTC
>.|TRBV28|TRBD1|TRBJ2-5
CASSPGQGKTQYF
TGTGCCAGCAGTCCCGGACAGGGAAAGACCCAGTACTTC
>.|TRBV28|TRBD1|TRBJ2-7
CASSSDRGPYEQYF
TGTGCCAGCAGTTCCGACAGGGGACCCTACGAGCAGTACTTC
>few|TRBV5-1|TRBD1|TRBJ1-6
CASRDRDNSPLHF
TGCGCCAGCCGGGACAGAGATAATTCACCCCTCCACTTT
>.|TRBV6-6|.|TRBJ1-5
CASRNSGSYSNQPQHF
TGTGCCAGCAGGAATTCAGGGTCCTATAGCAATCAGCCCCAGCATTTT
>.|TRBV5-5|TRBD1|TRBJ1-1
CASSLVAGGLRGDTEAFF
TGTGCCAGCAGCTTGGTGGCAGGGGGTCTTCGCGGCGACACTGAAGCTTTCTTT
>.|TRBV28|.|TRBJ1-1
CASSVPGVRNTEAFF
TGTGCCAGCAGCGTTCCCGGGGTTCGGAACACTGAAGCTTTCTTT
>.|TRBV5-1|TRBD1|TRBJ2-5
CASSLGDSGWVRTQYF
TGCGCCAGCAGCTTGGGGGACAGTGGTTGGGTTCGGACCCAGTACTTC
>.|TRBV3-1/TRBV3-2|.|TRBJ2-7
CASSPLRDLYEQYF
TGTGCCAGCAGCCCCCTGCGGGATCTCTACGAGCAGTACTTC
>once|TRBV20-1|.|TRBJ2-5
CSASVWGPGETQYF
TGCAGTGCTAGTGTCTGGGGGCCGGGAGAGACCCAGTACTTC
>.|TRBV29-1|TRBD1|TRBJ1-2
CSVGTGGSGNYGYTF
TGCAGCGTCGGGACAGGGGGCTCGGGTAACTATGGCTACACCTTC
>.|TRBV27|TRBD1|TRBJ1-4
CASSKGQGGATNEKLFF
TGTGCCAGCAGTAAGGGACAGGGGGGAGCAACTAATGAAAAACTGTTTTTT
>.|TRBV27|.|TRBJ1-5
CASSLSSLNGTGWNQPQHF
TGTGCCAGCAGTTTATCGAGTTTAAACGGTACAGGGTGGAATCAGCCCCAGCATTTT
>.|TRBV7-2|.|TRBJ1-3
CASGVDGGNTIYF
TGTGCCAGCGGTGTCGACGGGGGAAACACCATATATTTT
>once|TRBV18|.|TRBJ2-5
CASSPPGGLAQYF
TGTGCCAGCTCACCACCGGGGGGGCTCGCCCAGTACTTC
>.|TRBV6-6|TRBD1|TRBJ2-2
CASRGQGFSGELFF
TGTGCCAGCAGGGGACAGGGGTTCTCCGGGGAGCTGTTTTTT
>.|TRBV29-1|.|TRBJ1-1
CSVEQGLGAEAFF
TGCAGCGTTGAACAGGGGCTGGGCGCTGAAGCTTTCTTT
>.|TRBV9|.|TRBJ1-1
CASSVDGGVNTEAFF
TGTGCCAGCAGCGTAGACGGGGGTGTGAACACTGAAGCTTTCTTT
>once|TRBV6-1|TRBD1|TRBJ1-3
CASSATYLTGAAGNTIYF
TGTGCCAGCAGTGCAACATACCTTACAGGGGCCGCTGGAAACACCATATATTTT
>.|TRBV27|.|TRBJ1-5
CASSSRGAGDQPQHF
TGTGCCAGCAGCTCCCGGGGGGCAGGGGATCAGCCCCAGCATTTT
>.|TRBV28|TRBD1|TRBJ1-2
CASSTTGAGNYGYTF
TGTGCCAGCAGTACCACAGGGGCGGGTAACTATGGCTACACCTTC
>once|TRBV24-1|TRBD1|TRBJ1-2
CATSDWTGNYGYTF
TGTGCCACCAGTGATTGGACAGGGAACTATGGCTACACCTTC
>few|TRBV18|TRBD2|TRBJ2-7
CASSPGEGEQYF
TGTGCCAGCTCACCGGGGGAGGGCGAGCAGTACTTC
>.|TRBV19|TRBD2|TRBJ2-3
CASSQGLAGVNTQYF
TGTGCCAGTAGTCAGGGACTAGCGGGCGTGAATACGCAGTATTTT
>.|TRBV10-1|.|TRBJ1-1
CASSESRGGLAFF
TGCGCCAGCAGTGAGTCTCGGGGGGGGCTTGCTTTCTTT
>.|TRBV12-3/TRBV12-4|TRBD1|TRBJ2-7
CASSPWTGGEQYF
TGTGCCAGCAGTCCGTGGACAGGGGGCGAGCAGTACTTC
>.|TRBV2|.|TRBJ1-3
CASSRSSSGNTIYF
TGTGCCAGCAGTCGTAGTTCCTCTGGAAACACCATATATTTT
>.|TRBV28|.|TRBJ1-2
CASRPQSGYGYTF
TGTGCCAGCAGACCCCAGAGCGGATATGGCTACACCTTC
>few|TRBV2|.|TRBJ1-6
CASSERQAVGSPLHF
TGTGCCAGCAGTGAACGACAGGCCGTAGGGTCACCCCTCCACTTT
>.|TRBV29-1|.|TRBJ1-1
CSVEGLVEAFF
TGCAGCGTTGAAGGGCTCGTTGAAGCTTTCTTT
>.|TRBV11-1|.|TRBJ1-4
CASSLGGLGEEKLFF
TGTGCCAGCAGCTTAGGAGGCCTGGGAGAGGAAAAACTGTTTTTT
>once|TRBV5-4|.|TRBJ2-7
CASSFAGTYEQYF
TGTGCCAGCAGCTTCGCGGGTACCTACGAGCAGTACTTC
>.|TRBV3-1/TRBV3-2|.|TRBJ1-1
CASSPSVDTEAFF
TGTGCCAGCAGCCCGAGCGTGGACACTGAAGCTTTCTTT
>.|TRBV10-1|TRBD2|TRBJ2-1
CASSESAGGRNEQFF
TGCGCCAGCAGTGAGTCTGCGGGGGGGCGGAATGAGCAGTTCTTC
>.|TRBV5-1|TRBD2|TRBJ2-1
CASSLLAGRNNEQFF
TGCGCCAGCAGCCTACTAGCGGGGCGGAACAATGAGCAGTTCTTC
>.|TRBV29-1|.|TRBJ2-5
CSVKGGQETQYF
TGCAGCGTCAAAGGAGGGCAAGAGACCCAGTACTTC
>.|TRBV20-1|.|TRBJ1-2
CSARDEGYTF
TGCAGTGCGAGGGATGAGGGCTACACCTTC
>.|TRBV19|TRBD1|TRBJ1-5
CASSIGGQGFRQPQHF
TGTGCCAGTAGTATAGGAGGACAGGGGTTTCGTCAGCCCCAGCATTTT
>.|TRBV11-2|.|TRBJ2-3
CASSPRGWVMTDTQYF
TGTGCCAGCAGCCCGCGGGGCTGGGTGATGACAGATACGCAGTATTTT
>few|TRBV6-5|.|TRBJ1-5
CASRPGTHNQPQHF
TGTGCCAGCAGGCCCGGGACTCATAATCAGCCCCAGCATTTT
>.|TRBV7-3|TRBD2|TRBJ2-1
CASSSPGGNEQFF
TGTGCCAGCAGCTCCCCGGGGGGGAATGAGCAGTTCTTC
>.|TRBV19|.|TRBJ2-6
CASSMQVISGANVLTF
TGTGCCAGTAGTATGCAGGTAATCTCTGGGGCCAACGTCCTGACTTTC
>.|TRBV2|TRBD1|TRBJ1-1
CASSVTGGNTEAFF
TGTGCCAGCAGTGTGACAGGGGGGAACACTGAAGCTTTCTTT
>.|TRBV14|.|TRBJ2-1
CASSQDKYGAQQLISYNEQFF
TGTGCCAGCAGCCAAGATAAGTATGGCGCACAACAGCTTATTTCCTACAATGAGCAGTTCTTC
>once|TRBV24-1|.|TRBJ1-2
CATSDFNGYTF
TGTGCCACCAGTGATTTCAATGGCTACACCTTC
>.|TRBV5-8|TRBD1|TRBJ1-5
CASSFRTGNDQPQHF
TGTGCCAGCAGCTTCAGGACAGGGAACGATCAGCCCCAGCATTTT
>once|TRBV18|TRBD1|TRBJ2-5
CASSGDRAETQYF
TGTGCCAGCTCAGGGGACAGGGCAGAGACCCAGTACTTC
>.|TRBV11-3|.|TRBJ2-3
CASSSGGRIDTQYF
TGTGCCAGCAGCTCAGGGGGGAGGATAGATACGCAGTATTTT
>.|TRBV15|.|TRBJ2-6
CATSRGRHSGANVLTF
TGTGCCACCAGCAGGGGCAGGCACTCTGGGGCCAACGTCCTGACTTTC
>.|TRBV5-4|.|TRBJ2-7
CASSQGGRSSYEQYF
TGTGCCAGCAGCCAAGGGGGTCGGAGCTCCTACGAGCAGTACTTC